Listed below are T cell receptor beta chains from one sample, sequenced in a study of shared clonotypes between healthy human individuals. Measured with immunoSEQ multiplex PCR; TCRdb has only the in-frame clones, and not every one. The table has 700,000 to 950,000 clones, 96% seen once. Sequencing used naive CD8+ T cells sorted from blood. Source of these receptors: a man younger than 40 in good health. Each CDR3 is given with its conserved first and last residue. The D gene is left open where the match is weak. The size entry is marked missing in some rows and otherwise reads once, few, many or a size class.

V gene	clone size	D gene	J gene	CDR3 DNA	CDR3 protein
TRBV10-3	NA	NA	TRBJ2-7	TGTGCCATCAGTGAGTCGTCCTACGAGCAGTACTTC	CAISESSYEQYF
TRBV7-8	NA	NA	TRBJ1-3	TGTGCCAGCAGCTCTCTGTTGCCAGGGGAGAGGCCTGGAAACACCATATATTTT	CASSSLLPGERPGNTIYF
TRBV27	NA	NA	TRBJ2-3	TGTGCCAGCAGTCCCCGGGCCAGAGGAACAGATACGCAGTATTTT	CASSPRARGTDTQYF
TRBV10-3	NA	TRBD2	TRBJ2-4	TGTGCCATCAGTGCGGGACTAGCGGGAGGTAGAAACATTCAGTACTTC	CAISAGLAGGRNIQYF
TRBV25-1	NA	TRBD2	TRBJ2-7	TGTGCCAGCAGTGATCAAGGCGGGAGCAACGAGCAGTACTTC	CASSDQGGSNEQYF
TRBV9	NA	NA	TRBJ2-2	TGTGCCAGCAGCCCCCGTGAAACCGGGGAGCTGTTTTTT	CASSPRETGELFF
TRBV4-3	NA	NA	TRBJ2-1	TGCGCCAGCAGCGGACGGATGGACGGTTACAATGAGCAGTTCTTC	CASSGRMDGYNEQFF
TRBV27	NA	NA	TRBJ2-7	TGTGCCAGCTCCCCTTGGGTGGCCTACGAGCAGTACTTC	CASSPWVAYEQYF
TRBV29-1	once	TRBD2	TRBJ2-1	TGCAGCGTTACCGGGACTAGCGACTACAATGAGCAGTTCTTC	CSVTGTSDYNEQFF
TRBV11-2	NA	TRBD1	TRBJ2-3	TGTGCCAGCAGCTTAGGGACAGGGGCAGATACGCAGTATTTT	CASSLGTGADTQYF
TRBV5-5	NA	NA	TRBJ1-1	TGTGCCAGCAGCTCCCCGGCCCCCACTGAAGCTTTCTTT	CASSSPAPTEAFF
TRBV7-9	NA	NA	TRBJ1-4	TGTGCCAGCAGCCCCTTTGAAAAACTGTTTTTT	CASSPFEKLFF
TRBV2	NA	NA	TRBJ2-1	TGTGCCAGCACTGCAGGCGATATCGATGAGCAGTTCTTC	CASTAGDIDEQFF
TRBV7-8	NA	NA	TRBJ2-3	TGTGCCAGCAGCTTACGTCCCGCCGGCCGAGACACGCAGTATTTT	CASSLRPAGRDTQYF
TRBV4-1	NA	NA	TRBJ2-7	TGCGCCAGCAGCCAAGAAGCCGGTGACACGGCCTACGAGCAGTACTTC	CASSQEAGDTAYEQYF
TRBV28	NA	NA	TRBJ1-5	TGTGCCAGCACCCCTTTGCCCTTTTATAGCAATCAGCCCCAGCATTTT	CASTPLPFYSNQPQHF
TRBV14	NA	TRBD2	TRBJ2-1	TGTGCCAGCAGCCAACATAGCGGGACCTCCTACAATGAGCAGTTCTTC	CASSQHSGTSYNEQFF
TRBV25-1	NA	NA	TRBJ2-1	TGTGCCACCCAGGGATATAATGAGCAGTTCTTC	CATQGYNEQFF
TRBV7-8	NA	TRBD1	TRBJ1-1	TGTGCCAGCAGCGTGTGGACAGGGGGAGGATCTGAAGCTTTCTTT	CASSVWTGGGSEAFF
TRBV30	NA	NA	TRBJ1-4	TGTGCCTGGAGTGTACGGTACAGGGCCACGGATACCTACACTCTCTATCCACTGTTTTTT	CAWSVRYRATDTYTLYPLFF
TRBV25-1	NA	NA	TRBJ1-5	TGTGCCAGCAGTGAAGTTGGCCATCAGCCCCAGCATTTT	CASSEVGHQPQHF
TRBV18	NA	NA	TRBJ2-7	TGTGCCAGCTCACCCCCGGGCGAGCAGTACTTC	CASSPPGEQYF
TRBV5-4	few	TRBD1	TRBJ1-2	TGTGCCAGCAACCGGGACAGGGTCTCAATCGAGGGGAGCTACACCTTC	CASNRDRVSIEGSYTF
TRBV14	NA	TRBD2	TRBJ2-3	TGTGCCAGCAGCCAAGCGGGAGGATTCTATACGCAGTATTTT	CASSQAGGFYTQYF
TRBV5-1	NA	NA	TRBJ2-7	TGCGCCAGCAGCTTGCCAGGATCCGGCGAGCAGTACTTC	CASSLPGSGEQYF
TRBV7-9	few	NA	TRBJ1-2	TGTGCCAGCAGCTTAGGTGGAGGACCCGAGGCTGGCTACACCTTC	CASSLGGGPEAGYTF
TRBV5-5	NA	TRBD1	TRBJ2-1	TGTGCCAGCAGCTTGAGGGGGCCCGGTATAATCGATGAGCAGTTCTTC	CASSLRGPGIIDEQFF
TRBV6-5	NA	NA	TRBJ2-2	TGTGCCAGCAAAGACTACCTGAAGATGACCGGGGAGCTGTTTTTT	CASKDYLKMTGELFF
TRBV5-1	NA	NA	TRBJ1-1	TGCGCCAGCAGATCCGGGACGAAAAGCATGAACACTGAAGCTTTCTTT	CASRSGTKSMNTEAFF
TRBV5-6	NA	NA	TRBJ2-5	TGTGCCAGCAGCTTGGTTAACGGGGGCGCCAAGACCCAGTACTTC	CASSLVNGGAKTQYF
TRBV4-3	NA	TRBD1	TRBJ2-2	TGCGCCAGCAGCCAAGATGCCGGGACAGGGGAACTCGGGGAGCTGTTTTTT	CASSQDAGTGELGELFF
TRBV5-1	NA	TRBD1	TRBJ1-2	TGCGCCAGCAGCTCCGGGACAGGGAACCTCTATGGCTACACCTTC	CASSSGTGNLYGYTF
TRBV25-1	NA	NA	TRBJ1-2	TGTGCCAGCAGTGAGTTGGGTGGGACTCTAAATGGCTACACCTTC	CASSELGGTLNGYTF
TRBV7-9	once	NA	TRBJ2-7	TGTGCCAGCACCCCCCCGGGGCCATGGTACGAGCAGTACTTC	CASTPPGPWYEQYF
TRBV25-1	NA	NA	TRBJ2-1	TGTGCCAGCAGTGAGTCCCGGAACAGGGCCAATGAGCAGTTCTTC	CASSESRNRANEQFF
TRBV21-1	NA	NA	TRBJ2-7	TGTGCCAGCAGCAGTAGTCCAGGGGAGAAGCCTAATGAGCAGTACTTC	CASSSSPGEKPNEQYF
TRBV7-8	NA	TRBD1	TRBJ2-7	TGTGCCAGCAGCTTAGGGACAGGGACCCGCTACGAGCAGTACTTC	CASSLGTGTRYEQYF
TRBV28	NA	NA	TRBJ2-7	TGTGCCAGCAGTTCCGGGACCGATTCTTACGAGCAGTACTTC	CASSSGTDSYEQYF
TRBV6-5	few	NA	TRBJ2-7	TGTGCCAGCAGTAGAACAGGGAGCTCCTACGAGCAGTACTTC	CASSRTGSSYEQYF
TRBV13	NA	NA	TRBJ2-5	TGTGCCAGCAGCTTACTTGGATCCAAAGAGACCCAGTACTTC	CASSLLGSKETQYF
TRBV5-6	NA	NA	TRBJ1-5	TGTGCCAGCAGCTTTGGTGGAGATAGCAATCAGCCCCAGCATTTT	CASSFGGDSNQPQHF
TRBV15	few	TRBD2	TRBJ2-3	TGTGCCACCAGCACTAGCGGGAGCAGGGATACGCAGTATTTT	CATSTSGSRDTQYF
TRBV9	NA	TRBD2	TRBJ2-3	TGTGCCAGCAGCGTACCAATCGGCGGTGGGACAGGGACTAGCGGGAGGACAGATACGCAGTATTTT	CASSVPIGGGTGTSGRTDTQYF
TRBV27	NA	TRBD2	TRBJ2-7	TGTGCCAGCAGTTCCTTCATAGCGGGAGGCGCTTACGAGCAGTACTTC	CASSSFIAGGAYEQYF
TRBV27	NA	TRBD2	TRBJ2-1	TGTGCCAGCAGGAGACCCTTAGCGGGAGGGAATGAGCAGTTCTTC	CASRRPLAGGNEQFF
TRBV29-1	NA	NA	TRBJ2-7	TGCAGCGTTGAAGTTTCCGGGTACGAGCAGTACTTC	CSVEVSGYEQYF
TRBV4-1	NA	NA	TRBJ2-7	TGCGCCAGCAGCCAATTGGATAGGGATCGATCGGGGGAGCAGTACTTC	CASSQLDRDRSGEQYF
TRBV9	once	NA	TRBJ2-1	TGTGCCAGCACCCCCGTGGGGGTTAACAATGAGCAGTTCTTC	CASTPVGVNNEQFF
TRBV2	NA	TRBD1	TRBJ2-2	TGTGCCAGGACAGGGAACGCCGGGGAGCTGTTTTTT	CARTGNAGELFF
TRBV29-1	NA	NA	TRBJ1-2	TGCAGCGTTGACTTCCCGGATGCTAACTATGGCTACACCTTC	CSVDFPDANYGYTF
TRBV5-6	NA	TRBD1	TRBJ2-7	TGTGCCAGCAGCACCGGACAGGGGGCATATGAGCAGTACTTC	CASSTGQGAYEQYF
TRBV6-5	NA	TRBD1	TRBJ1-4	TGTGCCAGCAGTTACCCCGAGGGACAGCCTAATGAAAAACTGTTTTTT	CASSYPEGQPNEKLFF
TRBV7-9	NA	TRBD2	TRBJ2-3	TGTGCCAGCAGCTTAGACAGCGGGGCAGATACGCAGTATTTT	CASSLDSGADTQYF
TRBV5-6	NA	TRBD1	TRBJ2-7	TGTGCCAGCAGCTCCCGGGACAGGGACCCCTTGGAGCAGTACTTC	CASSSRDRDPLEQYF
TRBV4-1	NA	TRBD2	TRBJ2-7	TGCGCCAGCAGCCGATTCGGCGGGAGCCCCTACGAGCAGTACTTC	CASSRFGGSPYEQYF